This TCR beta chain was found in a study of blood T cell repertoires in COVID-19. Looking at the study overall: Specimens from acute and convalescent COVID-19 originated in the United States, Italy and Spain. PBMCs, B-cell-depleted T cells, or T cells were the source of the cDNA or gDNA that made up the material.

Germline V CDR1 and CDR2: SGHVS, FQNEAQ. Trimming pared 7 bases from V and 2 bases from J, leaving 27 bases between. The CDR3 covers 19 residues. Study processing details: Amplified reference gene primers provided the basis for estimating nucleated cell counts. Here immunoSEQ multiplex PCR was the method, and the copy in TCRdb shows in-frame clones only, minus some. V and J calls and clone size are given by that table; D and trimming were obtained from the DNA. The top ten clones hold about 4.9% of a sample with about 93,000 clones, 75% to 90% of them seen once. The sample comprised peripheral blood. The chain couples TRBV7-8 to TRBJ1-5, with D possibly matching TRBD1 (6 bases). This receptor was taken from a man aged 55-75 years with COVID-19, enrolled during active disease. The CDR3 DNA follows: TGTGCCAGCACCCACCTAGGGGGTCGGCTGGGGGTGCGCAATCAGCCCCAGCATTTT. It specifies CASTHLGGRLGVRNQPQHF.